This T cell receptor beta chain was recovered during a study of T cell repertoires in cytomegalovirus infection. Study information: Selection of CMV epitopes for the study included recently identified HLA-C-restricted and well-studied HLA-B-restricted ones. Overall study results and limits: CMV-specific HLA-C-restricted TCR beta clonotypes dominated the ex vivo response. Individuals carrying CMV plus the relevant HLA were identified by cumulative frequency of public TCR beta families.

One entry per CDR3 protein, called by TCRdb with MiXCR from the reads. Of approximately 30,000 distinct CDR3 sequences listed, under 20% are singletons. The CDR3 totals 16 residues. The junction had 8 bases not matched to a gene; V was cut back by 2 bases and J by 5 bases. From germline, CDR1 is SGHVS and CDR2 FQNEAQ. Regarding this clonotype: What it binds is unknown.

This clonotype was sampled from a human donor in good health (CMV status not recorded). Some clones in this sample may be carry-over from other donors' samples. The chain recombines TRBV7-8 with TRBJ2-3; 9 nucleotides line up with TRBD2. The specimen comprised CD8+ T cells from cultured PBMCs, sampled from culture after CMV antigen stimulation. CDR3 protein: CASSLLGGRAGDTQYF. The CDR3 DNA reads as TGTGCCAGCAGCTTATTGGGCGGGAGGGCCGGAGATACGCAGTATTTT.